The next 15 T cell receptor beta chains were all read from a single sample in a study of early T cells in non-severe SARS-CoV-2 infection. A single record per CDR3 protein comes from TCRdb applying MiXCR to the 5' RACE reads. The sample records about 77,000 distinct CDR3 sequences, 16% being singletons. Sequenced input: whole blood. Receptors originate from an adult who was a healthcare worker with PCR-confirmed SARS-CoV-2 infection or an uninfected control (not recorded which).

The chain has TRBV20-1 and TRBJ2-3; D not resolved. The CDR3 totals 13 residues. Germline CDR1 reads DFQATT; CDR2 reads SNEGSKA (reference sequence). The CDR3 sequence: CSGEMQLGDTQYF. CDR3 nucleotides: TGCAGCGGAGAGATGCAACTGGGAGATACGCAGTATTTT.

This clonotype was seen ten or more times. The chain is built from TRBV24-1 and TRBJ2-5; maybe TRBD1 (6 bases). Germline V gives CDR1 KGHDR, CDR2 SFDVKD. Trimming cost V 3 bases and J 4 bases, with 14 bases left between them. The CDR3 length is 15 residues. The CDR3 sequence: CATSDPRDTSETQYF. The CDR3 bases are TGTGCCACCAGTGATCCCCGGGACACCTCAGAGACCCAGTACTTC.

V is TRBV5-6 and J is TRBJ2-3, with a tentative D call TRBD1 (6 bases). The CDR3 contains 15 residues. The V end was cut by 4 bases, the J end by 2 bases, with 14 bases between. The germline CDR1 and CDR2 sequences are SGHDT and YYEEEE. The CDR3 DNA follows: TGTGCCAGCAGCCGACAGGACCTCTACACAGATACGCAGTATTTT. It encodes CASSRQDLYTDTQYF.

The rearrangement joins TRBV2 to TRBJ2-2; 8 bases align to TRBD1. J gave up 6 bases and V 4 bases, and 1 base lay outside the gene matches. CDR1 is SNHLY and CDR2 is FYNNEI in the germline V gene. There are 13 residues in the CDR3. The CDR3 bases are TGTGCCAGCAGTGTACAGGGGGCCGGGGAGCTGTTTTTT. Its protein is CASSVQGAGELFF.

This clonotype was counted a few times. The V call is TRBV2, the J call TRBJ1-6; D uncertain. V was clipped by 6 bases and J by 0 bases, with 9 bases between them. Germline V gene data show CDR1 as SNHLY and CDR2 as FYNNEI. There are 15 residues in the CDR3. The CDR3 sequence is CASRKESSYNSPLHF. In DNA, the CDR3 is TGTGCCAGCAGGAAGGAGAGCTCCTATAATTCACCCCTCCACTTT.

The chain employs TRBV21-1 and TRBJ2-7; the DNA was not compared with TRBD2, the D call given in the table. TRBV21-1 is a listed pseudogene. There are 14 residues in the CDR3. The CDR3 bases are TGTGCCAGCAGCAAAGAGGGAGGGCGCTACGAGCAGTACTTC. It translates to CASSKEGGRYEQYF.

This clonotype was observed a few times. This chain joins TRBV20-1 and TRBJ1-6, with no clear D. Germline loops: CDR1 DFQATT, CDR2 SNEGSKA (reference sequence). CDR3 length: 12 amino acids. With 4 bases removed from V and 9 bases from J, the gap between germline ends came to 10 bases. Written as DNA, the CDR3 is TGCAGTGCTACCAGGACTGGTTCACCCCTCCACTTT. Amino acids: CSATRTGSPLHF.

The rearrangement links TRBV9 to TRBJ1-4; D is unresolved. Germline CDR1 SGDLS, CDR2 YYNGEE. This CDR3 spans 15 amino acids. Trimming removed 4 bases at V and 0 bases at J, with 10 bases between. The CDR3 is CASSLSGSTNEKLFF. The CDR3 DNA follows: TGTGCCAGCAGCCTCTCGGGTTCAACTAATGAAAAACTGTTTTTT. Combining the CDR3 with reference TRBV9 and TRBJ1-4 gives the whole variable domain DSGVTQTPKHLITATGQRVTLRCSPRSGDLSVYWYQQSLDQGLQFLIQYYNGEERAKGNILERFSAQQFPDLHSELNLSSLELGDSALYFCASSLSGSTNEKLFFGSGTQLSVL.

With respect to this clonotype: A much larger clone is a single base away; this may be a read error. The CDR3 end shows no conserved phenylalanine or tryptophan, and so a read error is likely. The chain combines TRBV20-1 with TRBJ2-5, with TRBD2 matching over 10 bases. Germline CDR1 DFQATT, CDR2 SNEGSKA (reference sequence). The CDR3 runs 13 residues. V dropped 5 bases and J dropped 5; count of bases not matched to a gene: 5. As DNA, the CDR3 is TGCAGTGCTCGAGGGACTAGCGTTGAGACCCAGTACTTG. Translating gives CSARGTSVETQYL.

This clonotype was seen a few times. The V and J genes are TRBV6-2 or TRBV6-3 and TRBJ1-5; D unresolved. This CDR3 has 15 amino acids. CDR1 and CDR2 from the germline V gene are MNHEY and SVGEGT. The V gene lost 0 bases and the J gene lost 7 bases, with 13 bases spanning the gap. CDR3 loop: CASSYSVGSGQPQHF. The CDR3 DNA sequence: TGTGCCAGCAGTTACTCGGTAGGGTCGGGGCAGCCCCAGCATTTT.

J is TRBJ2-3 and V is TRBV7-2, with TRBD2 matching over 8 bases. In germline, CDR1 is SGHTA, CDR2 FQGNSA. The CDR3 is made up of 16 amino acids. J lost 8 bases, V lost 0 bases, and 10 bases had no gene match. CDR3 DNA sequence: TGTGCCAGCAGCTTAGCGCTCCCGGGAGGGCCAGGTACGCAGTATTTT. This sequence encodes CASSLALPGGPGTQYF. Full variable domain (remainder filled in from reference TRBV7-2 and TRBJ2-3): GAGVSQSPSNKVTEKGKDVELRCDPISGHTALYWYRQSLGQGLEFLIYFQGNSAPDKSGLPSDRFSAERTGGSVSTLTIQRTQQEDSAVYLCASSLALPGGPGTQYFGPGTRLTVL.

This chain connects TRBV29-1 to TRBJ2-3, with unresolved D. V shed 7 bases and J shed 3 bases, with 14 bases lying between them. This CDR3 has 13 amino acids. CDR1 is SQVTM, CDR2 ANQGSEA, per germline. The CDR3 region has the DNA TGCAGCGGGGGATCCCCAACGACAGATACGCAGTATTTT. Translation: CSGGSPTTDTQYF.

This clonotype has just a few counts. The chain recombines TRBV9 with TRBJ2-7; D could derive from TRBD1 or TRBD2 (5 bases each). The V end was cut by 4 bases, the J end by 7 bases, with 21 bases between. Germline V gene lookup returns CDR1 SGDLS and CDR2 YYNGEE. The CDR3 runs 15 residues. CDR3 DNA sequence: TGTGCCAGCAGCACCACCGGGACCGACCTCGGAGAGCAGTACTTC. Amino acid sequence: CASSTTGTDLGEQYF. Supplemented by reference TRBV9 and TRBJ2-7, the full variable domain reads DSGVTQTPKHLITATGQRVTLRCSPRSGDLSVYWYQQSLDQGLQFLIQYYNGEERAKGNILERFSAQQFPDLHSELNLSSLELGDSALYFCASSTTGTDLGEQYFGPGTRLTVT.

CDR3 DNA: TGTGCCAGCAGCTCCGATAAAGGGTGGATAGAGACCCAGTACTTC. It translates to CASSSDKGWIETQYF. The chain has TRBV7-9 and TRBJ2-5; unclear D gene. This CDR3 has 15 amino acids. CDR1 and CDR2 from the germline V gene are SEHNR and FQNEAQ (reference sequence). V shed 4 bases and J shed 4 bases, with 16 bases lying between them.

In nucleotides, the CDR3 is TGTGCCAGCAGTGGGACAGGGGGAAACATTCAGTACTTC. It encodes CASSGTGGNIQYF. The rearrangement links TRBV27 to TRBJ2-4; 11 nucleotides agree with TRBD1. J was trimmed by 6 bases and V by 5 bases; bases with no gene match: 0. The CDR3 sequence is 13 residues long. The V gene's germline CDR1 is MNHEY and CDR2 SMNVEV (reference sequence).